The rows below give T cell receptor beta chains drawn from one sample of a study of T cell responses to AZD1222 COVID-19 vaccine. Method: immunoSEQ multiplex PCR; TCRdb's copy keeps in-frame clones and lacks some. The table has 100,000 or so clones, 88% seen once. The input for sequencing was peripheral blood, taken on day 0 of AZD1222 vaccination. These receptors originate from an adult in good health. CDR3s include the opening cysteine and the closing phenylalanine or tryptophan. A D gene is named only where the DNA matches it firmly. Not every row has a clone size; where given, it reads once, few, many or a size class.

CDR3nt: TGTGCCAGCTCAGCGGGGAGAAACACTGAAGCTTTCTTT
CDR3aa: CASSAGRNTEAFF
abundance: NA
d_gene: NA
j_gene: TRBJ1-1
v_gene: TRBV19

CDR3nt: TGTGCCATCAGTGATGTGGGACAGCCCCAGCATTTT
CDR3aa: CAISDVGQPQHF
abundance: NA
d_gene: NA
j_gene: TRBJ1-5
v_gene: TRBV10-3

CDR3nt: TGTGCCACCAGCAAAGATAAAGGGTTTGGCGAGCAGTACTTC
CDR3aa: CATSKDKGFGEQYF
abundance: NA
d_gene: NA
j_gene: TRBJ2-7
v_gene: TRBV15

CDR3nt: TGTGCCAGCAGTTACTTCCCCGAGGGAATCACTGAAGCTTTCTTT
CDR3aa: CASSYFPEGITEAFF
abundance: NA
d_gene: NA
j_gene: TRBJ1-1
v_gene: TRBV6-5

CDR3nt: TGTGCCAGCAGCACAGGGTATGAGGAGACCCAGTACTTC
CDR3aa: CASSTGYEETQYF
abundance: NA
d_gene: NA
j_gene: TRBJ2-5
v_gene: TRBV6-2/TRBV6-3

CDR3nt: TGCAGCGTTGTAGGGACAGACTTCTCTGGAAACACCATATATTTT
CDR3aa: CSVVGTDFSGNTIYF
abundance: NA
d_gene: TRBD1
j_gene: TRBJ1-3
v_gene: TRBV29-1

CDR3nt: TGTGCCAGCAGCTTGTCACGGACAGCCGGCTACACCTTC
CDR3aa: CASSLSRTAGYTF
abundance: NA
d_gene: NA
j_gene: TRBJ1-2
v_gene: TRBV5-8

CDR3nt: TGTGCCAGCACCATCGATCCAGGACTAGCGATCCACGAGCAGTACTTC
CDR3aa: CASTIDPGLAIHEQYF
abundance: NA
d_gene: TRBD2
j_gene: TRBJ2-7
v_gene: TRBV27

CDR3nt: TGTGCCAGCAATGACAAGTACGAGCAGTACTTC
CDR3aa: CASNDKYEQYF
abundance: NA
d_gene: NA
j_gene: TRBJ2-7
v_gene: TRBV2

CDR3nt: TGCGCCAGCAGCTCCTCCGGGACTAGCACAGATACGCAGTATTTT
CDR3aa: CASSSSGTSTDTQYF
abundance: once
d_gene: NA
j_gene: TRBJ2-3
v_gene: TRBV5-1

CDR3nt: TGTGCCAGCAGCCCTTTAACCCGGGACGCCCACTATGGCTACACCTTC
CDR3aa: CASSPLTRDAHYGYTF
abundance: NA
d_gene: NA
j_gene: TRBJ1-2
v_gene: TRBV7-9

CDR3nt: TGTGCCAGTAGTATAGCCCCTTCTAGCGGGAGCTCCTACAATGAGCAGTTCTTC
CDR3aa: CASSIAPSSGSSYNEQFF
abundance: NA
d_gene: TRBD2
j_gene: TRBJ2-1
v_gene: TRBV19

CDR3nt: TGTGCCAGCAGAGAGGACAGGGGCTACTCACCCCTCCACTTT
CDR3aa: CASREDRGYSPLHF
abundance: NA
d_gene: TRBD1
j_gene: TRBJ1-6
v_gene: TRBV28

CDR3nt: TGCAGCGTTGCCCTGACAGGGGGCGCGGGGGAGCAGTACTTC
CDR3aa: CSVALTGGAGEQYF
abundance: few
d_gene: TRBD1
j_gene: TRBJ2-7
v_gene: TRBV29-1

CDR3nt: TGTGCCAGTAGCACTACCTACTCCTACGAGCAGTACTTC
CDR3aa: CASSTTYSYEQYF
abundance: NA
d_gene: NA
j_gene: TRBJ2-7
v_gene: TRBV19

CDR3nt: TGTGCCAGCAGCTCACAGGGGAATGAGCAGTTCTTC
CDR3aa: CASSSQGNEQFF
abundance: NA
d_gene: TRBD1
j_gene: TRBJ2-1
v_gene: TRBV13

CDR3nt: TGTGCCAGCAGCCAAGATCGGGGGACTTCTAATTCACCCCTCCACTTT
CDR3aa: CASSQDRGTSNSPLHF
abundance: NA
d_gene: NA
j_gene: TRBJ1-6
v_gene: TRBV3-1/TRBV3-2

CDR3nt: TGTGCCAGCAACCACCGGGGCGAGCAGTACTTC
CDR3aa: CASNHRGEQYF
abundance: NA
d_gene: NA
j_gene: TRBJ2-7
v_gene: TRBV27

CDR3nt: TGTGCCAGTCGAAAAACTGGGGCGAAAGACTATGGCTACACCTTC
CDR3aa: CASRKTGAKDYGYTF
abundance: once
d_gene: NA
j_gene: TRBJ1-2
v_gene: TRBV19

CDR3nt: TGTGCCAGCAGCGTAGGTCCAGAAGGAGTGAACACTGAAGCTTTCTTT
CDR3aa: CASSVGPEGVNTEAFF
abundance: NA
d_gene: NA
j_gene: TRBJ1-1
v_gene: TRBV9

CDR3nt: TGTGCCGAAAAATCGGGACTAGCGGGAGAGGGGTCCAAAAACATTCAGTACTTC
CDR3aa: CAEKSGLAGEGSKNIQYF
abundance: NA
d_gene: NA
j_gene: TRBJ2-4
v_gene: TRBV21-1

CDR3nt: TGCGCCAGCAGCTTGGAGGGGCAAGTCGATCAGCCCCAGCATTTT
CDR3aa: CASSLEGQVDQPQHF
abundance: NA
d_gene: NA
j_gene: TRBJ1-5
v_gene: TRBV5-1

CDR3nt: TGTGCCACCAGCAGGGGACCCTCTATAGGACTAGCGGGAGATTACAATGAGCAGTTCTTC
CDR3aa: CATSRGPSIGLAGDYNEQFF
abundance: NA
d_gene: TRBD2
j_gene: TRBJ2-1
v_gene: TRBV15

CDR3nt: TGTGCCAGCAGCCTTACGACTAGCGGGAGCTACGAGCAGTACTTC
CDR3aa: CASSLTTSGSYEQYF
abundance: NA
d_gene: TRBD2
j_gene: TRBJ2-7
v_gene: TRBV7-6

CDR3nt: TGTGCCAGCAGCAGAGGGACACGGGACAGGGTTAGTAAGTGTCCATTCACAGATACGCAGTATTTT
CDR3aa: CASSRGTRDRVSKCPFTDTQYF
abundance: NA
d_gene: NA
j_gene: TRBJ2-3
v_gene: TRBV21-1

CDR3nt: TGTGCCAGCTCAGCGGCGGGAGCGTACGAGCAGTACTTC
CDR3aa: CASSAAGAYEQYF
abundance: NA
d_gene: TRBD2
j_gene: TRBJ2-7
v_gene: TRBV18

CDR3nt: TGCGCCAGCAGCTTCGGACAGGGGGCGAATGAGCAGTTCTTC
CDR3aa: CASSFGQGANEQFF
abundance: NA
d_gene: TRBD1
j_gene: TRBJ2-1
v_gene: TRBV5-1

CDR3nt: TGTGCCAGCAGCCAAGCGGGACAGGGGGCTAACACCATATATTTT
CDR3aa: CASSQAGQGANTIYF
abundance: once
d_gene: TRBD1
j_gene: TRBJ1-3
v_gene: TRBV3-1/TRBV3-2

CDR3nt: TGTGCCAGCAGACTTCTTCCCGGGACGGTATCCTACGAGCAGTACTTC
CDR3aa: CASRLLPGTVSYEQYF
abundance: NA
d_gene: NA
j_gene: TRBJ2-7
v_gene: TRBV7-8